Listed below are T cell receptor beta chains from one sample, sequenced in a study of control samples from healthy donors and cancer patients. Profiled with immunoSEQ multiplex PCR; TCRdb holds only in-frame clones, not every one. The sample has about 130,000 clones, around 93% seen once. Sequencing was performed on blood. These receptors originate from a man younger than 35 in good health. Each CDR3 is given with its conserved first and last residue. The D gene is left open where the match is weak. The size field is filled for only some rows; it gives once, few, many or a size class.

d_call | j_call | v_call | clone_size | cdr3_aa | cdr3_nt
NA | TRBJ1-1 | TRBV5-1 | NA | CASSLEVNTEAFF | TGCGCCAGCAGCTTGGAAGTGAACACTGAAGCTTTCTTT
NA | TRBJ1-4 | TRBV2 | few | CASSVGGAGNEKLFF | TGTGCCAGCAGTGTGGGGGGGGCTGGTAATGAAAAACTGTTTTTT
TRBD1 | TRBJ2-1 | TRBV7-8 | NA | CASTPTGILNEQFF | TGTGCCAGCACCCCGACAGGGATACTCAATGAGCAGTTCTTC
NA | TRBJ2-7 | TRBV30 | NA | CAWSVGGSRGEQYF | TGTGCCTGGAGTGTAGGTGGCAGCCGAGGGGAGCAGTACTTC
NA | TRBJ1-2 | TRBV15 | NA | CATSREDTANYGYTF | TGTGCCACCAGCAGAGAGGACACAGCTAACTATGGCTACACCTTC
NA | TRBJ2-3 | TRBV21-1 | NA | CASSKGGWDTTDTQYF | TGTGCCAGCAGCAAGGGGGGTTGGGACACCACAGATACGCAGTATTTT
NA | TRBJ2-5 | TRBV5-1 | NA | CASSSLWGSQETQYF | TGCGCCAGCAGCTCACTATGGGGGTCGCAAGAGACCCAGTACTTC
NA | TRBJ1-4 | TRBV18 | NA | CASSPSTGRNEKLFF | TGTGCCAGCTCACCAAGCACAGGGAGGAATGAAAAACTGTTTTTT
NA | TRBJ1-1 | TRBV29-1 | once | CSARRGPGTEAFF | TGCAGCGCGCGACGGGGCCCGGGCACTGAAGCTTTCTTT
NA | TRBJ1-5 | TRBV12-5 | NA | CASGLNQGILQPQHF | TGTGCTAGTGGTTTGAACCAGGGCATACTCCAGCCCCAGCATTTT
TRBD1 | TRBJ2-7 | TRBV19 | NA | CASSTRDRAFREQYF | TGTGCCAGTAGTACCCGGGACAGGGCATTTCGCGAGCAGTACTTC
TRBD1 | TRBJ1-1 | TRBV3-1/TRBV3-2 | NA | CASSPQQGAPFF | TGTGCCAGCAGCCCACAACAGGGGGCACCTTTCTTT
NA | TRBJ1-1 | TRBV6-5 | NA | CASLDGENTEAFF | TGTGCCAGCTTAGACGGAGAGAACACTGAAGCTTTCTTT
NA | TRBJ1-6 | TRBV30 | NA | CALNSMINSPLHF | TGTGCCTTGAACAGTATGATCAATTCACCCCTCCACTTT
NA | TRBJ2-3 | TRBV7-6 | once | CASSLDVVRTDTQYF | TGTGCCAGCAGCTTAGACGTGGTGCGCACAGATACGCAGTATTTT
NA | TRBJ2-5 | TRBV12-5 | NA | CASGLRLVGAPQETQYF | TGTGCTAGTGGTTTGAGATTGGTCGGAGCACCGCAAGAGACCCAGTACTTC
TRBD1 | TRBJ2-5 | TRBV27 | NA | CASSDRGRSETQYF | TGTGCCAGCAGCGACAGGGGGCGGTCAGAGACCCAGTACTTC
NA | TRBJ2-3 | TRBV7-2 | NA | CASSLVWGSTDTQYF | TGTGCCAGCAGCTTAGTCTGGGGGAGCACAGATACGCAGTATTTT
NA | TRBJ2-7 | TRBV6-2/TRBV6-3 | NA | CASRYLGTDLGEQYF | TGTGCCAGCAGGTACCTAGGGACTGACCTGGGCGAGCAGTACTTC
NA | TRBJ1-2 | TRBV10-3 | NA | CAIQAPNYGYTF | TGTGCCATCCAGGCACCTAACTATGGCTACACCTTC
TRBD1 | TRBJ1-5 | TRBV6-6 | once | CASSYGTGIQPQHF | TGTGCCAGCAGTTACGGGACAGGGATTCAGCCCCAGCATTTT
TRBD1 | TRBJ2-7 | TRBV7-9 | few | CASSSQEGTGRLYEQYF | TGTGCCAGCAGCTCCCAAGAAGGGACAGGGAGGTTGTACGAGCAGTACTTC
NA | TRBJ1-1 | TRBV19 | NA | CASGGNTEAFF | TGTGCCAGTGGTGGGAACACTGAAGCTTTCTTT
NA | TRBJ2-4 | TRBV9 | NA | CASSVGGVDIQYF | TGTGCCAGCAGCGTGGGGGGAGTAGACATTCAGTACTTC
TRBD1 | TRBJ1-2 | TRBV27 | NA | CASSPRSGTGRNYGYTF | TGTGCCAGCAGTCCCCGATCAGGGACAGGGAGAAACTATGGCTACACCTTC
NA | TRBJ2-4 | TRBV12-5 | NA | CASGLVLGGVSDIQYF | TGTGCTAGTGGTTTGGTACTCGGGGGTGTGTCGGACATTCAGTACTTC
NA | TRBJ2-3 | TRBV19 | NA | CASKPGRSSTDTQYF | TGTGCCAGTAAACCTGGGCGTTCTAGCACAGATACGCAGTATTTT
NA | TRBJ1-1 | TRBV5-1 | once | CASSLGSTEAFF | TGCGCCAGCAGCTTGGGAAGCACTGAAGCTTTCTTT
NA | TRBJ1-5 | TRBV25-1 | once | CASSEGYSNQPQHF | TGTGCCAGCAGTGAAGGGTATAGCAATCAGCCCCAGCATTTT
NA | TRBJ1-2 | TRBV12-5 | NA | CASGPSTPNYGYTF | TGTGCTAGTGGTCCGAGCACACCTAACTATGGCTACACCTTC
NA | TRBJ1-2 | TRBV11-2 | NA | CASSLEARGGYTF | TGTGCCAGCAGCTTAGAAGCTCGAGGGGGCTACACCTTC
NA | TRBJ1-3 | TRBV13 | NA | CASSLVGSRGTIYF | TGTGCCAGCAGCTTAGTCGGTAGCCGAGGCACCATATATTTT
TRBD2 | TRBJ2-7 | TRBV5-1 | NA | CASSAGGAGSYEQYF | TGCGCCAGCAGCGCGGGGGGGGCCGGCTCCTACGAGCAGTACTTC
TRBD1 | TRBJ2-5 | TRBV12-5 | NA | CASGPTGGTYQETQYF | TGTGCTAGTGGCCCGACAGGGGGCACGTACCAAGAGACCCAGTACTTC
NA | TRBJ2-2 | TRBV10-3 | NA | CAISDPGGPGELFF | TGTGCCATCAGTGATCCCGGCGGTCCCGGGGAGCTGTTTTTT
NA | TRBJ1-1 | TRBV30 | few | CAWGGVWGTEAFF | TGTGCCTGGGGGGGCGTATGGGGGACTGAAGCTTTCTTT
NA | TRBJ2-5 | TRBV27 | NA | CASSLREVETQYF | TGTGCCAGCAGTTTGAGGGAGGTAGAGACCCAGTACTTC
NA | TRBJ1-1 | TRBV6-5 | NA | CASSLGAYRSRQAFF | TGTGCCAGCAGTTTGGGGGCATACAGGAGTCGGCAAGCTTTCTTT
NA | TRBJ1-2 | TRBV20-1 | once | CSAKRRFGYTF | TGCAGTGCTAAACGTCGGTTTGGCTACACCTTC
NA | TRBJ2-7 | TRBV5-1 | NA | CASSSVQGDYEQYF | TGCGCCAGCAGCTCTGTTCAGGGCGACTACGAGCAGTACTTC
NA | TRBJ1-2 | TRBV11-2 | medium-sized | CASTNLGGPRGGYTF | TGTGCCAGCACCAATCTTGGGGGGCCCCGGGGTGGCTACACCTTC
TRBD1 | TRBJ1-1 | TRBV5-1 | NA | CASSIRTGTTEAFF | TGCGCCAGCAGCATTCGGACAGGGACCACTGAAGCTTTCTTT
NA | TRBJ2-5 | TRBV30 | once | CAWSVNWGPETQYF | TGTGCCTGGAGTGTAAACTGGGGGCCGGAGACCCAGTACTTC
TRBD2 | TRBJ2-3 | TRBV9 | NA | CASSVASGGATDTQYF | TGTGCCAGCAGCGTAGCTAGCGGGGGGGCTACAGATACGCAGTATTTT
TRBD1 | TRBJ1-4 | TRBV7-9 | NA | CASQRGQGTNEKLFF | TGTGCCAGCCAGAGAGGACAGGGTACTAATGAAAAACTGTTTTTT
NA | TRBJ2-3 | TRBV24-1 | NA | CATSDGTDTQYF | TGTGCCACCAGTGACGGCACAGATACGCAGTATTTT
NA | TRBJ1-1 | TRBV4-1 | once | CASSLRDIVTEAFF | TGCGCCAGCAGCCTGCGGGACATAGTAACTGAAGCTTTCTTT
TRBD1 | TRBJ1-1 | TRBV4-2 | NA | CASSLEGQGYTEAFF | TGTGCCAGCAGCCTCGAAGGACAGGGGTACACTGAAGCTTTCTTT
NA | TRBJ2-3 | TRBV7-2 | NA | CASSWALSTDTQYF | TGTGCCAGCAGCTGGGCCCTTAGCACAGATACGCAGTATTTT
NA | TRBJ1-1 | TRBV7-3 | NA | CASSLMMNTEAFF | TGTGCCAGCAGCTTAATGATGAACACTGAAGCTTTCTTT
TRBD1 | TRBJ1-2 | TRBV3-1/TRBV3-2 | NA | CASSQDTTGGGGYTF | TGTGCCAGCAGCCAGGATACCACAGGGGGAGGGGGCTACACCTTC
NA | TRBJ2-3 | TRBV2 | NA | CASSEFRESTDTQYF | TGTGCCAGCAGTGAATTCCGGGAAAGCACAGATACGCAGTATTTT
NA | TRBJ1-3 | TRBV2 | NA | CARGASSGNTIYF | TGTGCCAGGGGGGCGAGCTCTGGAAACACCATATATTTT
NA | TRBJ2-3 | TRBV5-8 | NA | CASSLRRAYTQYF | TGTGCCAGCAGCTTACGGCGTGCATATACGCAGTATTTT
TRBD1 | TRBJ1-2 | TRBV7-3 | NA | CASSTAGTGRLYGYTF | TGTGCCAGCAGCACCGCCGGGACAGGTCGCTTGTATGGCTACACCTTC
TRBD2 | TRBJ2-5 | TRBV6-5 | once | CASSPGGTQETQYF | TGTGCCAGCAGTCCCGGGGGGACCCAAGAGACCCAGTACTTC
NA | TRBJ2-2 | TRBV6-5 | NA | CASSYNPTGELFF | TGTGCCAGCAGTTACAATCCCACCGGGGAGCTGTTTTTT
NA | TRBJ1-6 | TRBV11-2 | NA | CASSPLSSYNSPLHF | TGTGCCAGCAGCCCTCTAAGCTCCTATAATTCACCCCTCCACTTT
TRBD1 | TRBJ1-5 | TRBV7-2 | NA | CASSLPGGPNQPQHF | TGTGCCAGCAGTCTCCCAGGGGGCCCGAATCAGCCCCAGCATTTT
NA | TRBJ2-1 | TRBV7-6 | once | CASNGANNEQFF | TGTGCCAGCAATGGGGCCAACAATGAGCAGTTCTTC